The 10 T cell receptor beta chains in this list originate from one sample, sequenced in a study of blood T cells in healthy people across ages. A second roughly 6 to 12 cycle PCR used barcoded and J-beta primers. MiXCR, applied by TCRdb to the 5' RACE reads, yields one record per CDR3 protein. The repertoire holds 450,000 to 650,000 distinct CDR3 sequences, nearly 25% seen once, with around 10% in the top ten. In addition, the sample was reused for a study of T cells of mothers and their children.

Sequencing was carried out using blood. The receptors were sampled from a boy younger than 18 in good health.

This clonotype was picked up a small number of times. The chain carries TRBV20-1 and TRBJ2-5, with 11 bases that match TRBD2. Germline CDR1 DFQATT, CDR2 SNEGSKA (reference sequence). The junction had 5 bases not matched to a gene; V was cut back by 0 bases and J by 5 bases. There are 15 residues in the CDR3. CDR3 protein: CSARDPSGGWETQYF. Written as DNA, the CDR3 is TGCAGTGCTAGAGATCCTAGCGGGGGGTGGGAGACCCAGTACTTC.

V usage is TRBV7-2 and J usage is TRBJ2-7, with 14 bases lining up with TRBD2. Losses at the gene ends were 5 bases for V and 6 bases for J; bases not matched to a gene: 6. The germline V gene encodes CDR1 SGHTA and CDR2 FQGNSA. The CDR3 has 15 residues. The CDR3 spells CASSQGTSGSGEQYF. The CDR3 coding sequence is TGTGCCAGCAGCCAAGGGACTAGCGGGAGTGGCGAGCAGTACTTC.

The chain is built from TRBV11-3 and TRBJ2-1; no firm D call. Deletions cut 5 bases from V and 4 bases from J, with 12 bases between. The CDR3 covers 14 residues. Looked up from germline, CDR1 is SGHNT and CDR2 is YENEEA. The CDR3 DNA reads as TGTGCCAGCAGCCAAGGGCGTGCATACAATGAGCAGTTCTTC. Residues: CASSQGRAYNEQFF.

The chain uses TRBV5-5 and TRBJ1-1; D is possibly TRBD1 (6 bases). The CDR3 length is 14 residues. Germline values: CDR1 SGHKS, CDR2 YYEKEE (reference sequence). Trimming took 7 bases from V and 1 from J, leaving 14 bases between them. CDR3 loop: CASAPGHQNTEAFF. In DNA, the CDR3 is TGTGCCAGCGCCCCGGGACACCAGAACACTGAAGCTTTCTTT.

In this sample, this clonotype turned up a few times. J is TRBJ2-5 and V is TRBV7-8; 7 bases fit TRBD1. Looked up from germline, CDR1 is SGHVS and CDR2 is FQNEAQ. The CDR3 has 15 residues. The V segment lost 5 bases and the J segment 1 base; nucleotides outside the gene matches: 7. In nucleotides, the CDR3 is TGTGCCAGCAGCCTCATCCGGGACAGCCAAGAGACCCAGTACTTC. The encoded protein is CASSLIRDSQETQYF.

This clonotype has at least ten counts. This rearrangement joins TRBV11-1 to TRBJ2-1; no reliable D call. This CDR3 has 11 residues. Trimming left V 3 bases short and J 10 bases short, with 7 bases between. In germline, CDR1 is SGHAT, CDR2 FQDESV (reference sequence). In nucleotides, the CDR3 is TGTGCCAGCAGCTTGGGTCAGGAGCAGTTCTTC. Its protein is CASSLGQEQFF.

This clonotype has only a few counts. V is TRBV24-1 and J is TRBJ1-1; tentatively, D is TRBD1 (5 bases). The germline CDR1 and CDR2 sequences are KGHDR and SFDVKD. The CDR3 is made up of 14 amino acids. Between the trimmed V and J ends, which lost 4 bases and 4 bases, there was a span of 12 bases. The CDR3 protein is CATSDRPGLTEAFF. CDR3 DNA sequence: TGTGCCACCAGTGACCGTCCGGGGCTCACTGAAGCTTTCTTT.

V and J are TRBV19 and TRBJ2-5, with 8 bases fitting TRBD2. The DNA end is more similar to TRBJ2-7, so the J call may be wrong. Germline V gene data show CDR1 as LNHDA and CDR2 as SQIVND (reference sequence). This CDR3 is built from 15 residues. CDR3 sequence: CASSIGGGPTYEQYF. CDR3 DNA: TGTGCCAGTAGTATAGGCGGGGGGCCCACCTACGAGCAGTACTTC.

The V and J genes are TRBV7-9 and TRBJ2-3; 8 bases line up with TRBD1. After removal of 5 bases from V and 5 bases from J, the junction contained 9 bases not matched to a gene. The germline V gene has CDR1 SEHNR and CDR2 FQNEAQ (reference sequence). The CDR3 totals 15 residues. CDR3 nucleotide sequence: TGTGCCAGCAGCCCAATCGGACAGGGAGTAGATACGCAGTATTTT. It specifies CASSPIGQGVDTQYF.

This clonotype was counted only a few times. V is TRBV11-2 and J is TRBJ2-7; 7 nucleotides match TRBD1. CDR1 SGHAT and CDR2 FQNNGV come from the germline V gene. The CDR3 sequence is 15 residues long. After removal of 4 bases from V and 2 bases from J, the junction contained 8 bases not matched to a gene. The CDR3 sequence is CASSSTTGPTYEQYF. CDR3 coding DNA: TGTGCCAGCAGCTCGACGACAGGGCCTACCTACGAGCAGTACTTC.